This T cell receptor (beta chain) was identified during a study of T cells expressing NK-cell markers. Across the study: Among the eight sequenced donors, seven tested HCMV-seropositive and one tested seronegative. General study points: HCMV specificity of the expanded NKG2C+ T cell clones was not established.

The CDR3 has 11 amino acids. Germline V gene lookup returns CDR1 SGHTA and CDR2 FQGNSA. TCRdb re-called the 5' RACE reads, yielding one record per CDR3 amino acid sequence without DNA. Found here are 200,000 to 300,000 distinct CDR3 sequences; the top ten clones hold around 3.9%. On this clonotype: Its target is unknown.

Sequences were obtained from blood T cells: a sorted CD56 or NKG2C T cell subset, CD4+ or CD8+ T cells, or bulk PBMC T cells (not recorded which). This TCR was recovered from a woman between 18 and 69 years old in good health. The chain carries TRBV7-2 and TRBJ2-7. The CDR3 sequence: CASSSLREQYF.